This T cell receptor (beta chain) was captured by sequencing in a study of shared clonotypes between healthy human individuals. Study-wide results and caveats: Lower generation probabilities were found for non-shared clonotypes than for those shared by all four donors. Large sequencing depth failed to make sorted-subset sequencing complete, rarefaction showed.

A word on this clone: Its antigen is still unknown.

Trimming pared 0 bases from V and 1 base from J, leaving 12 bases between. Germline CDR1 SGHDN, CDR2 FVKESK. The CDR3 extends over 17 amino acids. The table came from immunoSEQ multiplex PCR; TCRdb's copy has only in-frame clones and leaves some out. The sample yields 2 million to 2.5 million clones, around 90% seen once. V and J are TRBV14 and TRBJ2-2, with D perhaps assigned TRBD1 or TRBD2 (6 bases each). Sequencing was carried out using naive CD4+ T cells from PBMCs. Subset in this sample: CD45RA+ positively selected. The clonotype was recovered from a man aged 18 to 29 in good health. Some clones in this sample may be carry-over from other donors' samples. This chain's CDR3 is CASSQDRGTLNTGELFF. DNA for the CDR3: TGTGCCAGCAGCCAAGATAGGGGGACTCTGAACACCGGGGAGCTGTTTTTT.